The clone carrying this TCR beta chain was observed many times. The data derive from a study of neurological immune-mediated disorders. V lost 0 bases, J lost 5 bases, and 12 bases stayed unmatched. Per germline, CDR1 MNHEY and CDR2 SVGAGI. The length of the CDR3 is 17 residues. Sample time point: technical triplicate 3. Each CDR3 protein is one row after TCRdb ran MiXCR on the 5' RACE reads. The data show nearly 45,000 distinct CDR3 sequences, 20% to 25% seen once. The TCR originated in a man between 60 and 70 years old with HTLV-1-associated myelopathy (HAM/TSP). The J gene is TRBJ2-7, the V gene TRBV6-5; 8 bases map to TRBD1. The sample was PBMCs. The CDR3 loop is CASSYSRGQGAWNEQYF. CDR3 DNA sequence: TGTGCCAGCAGTTACTCTCGGGGGCAGGGGGCTTGGAACGAGCAGTACTTC.